Presented here are 3 T cell receptor beta chains from one specimen sequenced in a study of T cell responses to AZD1222 COVID-19 vaccine. Only in-frame clones appear in the TCRdb table, and some are missing; sequencing was by immunoSEQ multiplex PCR. The table has about 83,000 clones, 75% to 90% seen once; the top ten hold about 3.5%. The specimen was peripheral blood, collected 28 days after the second AZD1222 dose. The source of these receptors is an adult who received the AZD1222 COVID-19 vaccine.

V gene TRBV3-1 (or the pseudogene TRBV3-2) combines with J gene TRBJ2-2; possibly TRBD1 for D (5 bases). This CDR3 has 13 residues. Deletions cut 2 bases from V and 4 bases from J, with 5 bases between. In germline, CDR1 is LGHDT, CDR2 YNNKEL (reference sequence). The CDR3 nucleotides read TGTGCCAGCAGCCAAAGGGGCACCGGGGAGCTGTTTTTT. Its protein product is CASSQRGTGELFF.

This clone has just one count. An end of the junction does not agree with germline; a read error may underlie this. This rearrangement joins TRBV10-3 to TRBJ2-1, with D possibly being TRBD1 or TRBD2 (5 bases each). The germline V gene has CDR1 ENHRY and CDR2 SYGVKD. The CDR3 is 10 amino acids. The CDR3 spells CAVRENEQFF. The CDR3 nucleotides are TGTGCCGTCAGGGAGAATGAGCAGTTCTTC.

This chain connects TRBV6-1 to TRBJ2-7, with D uncertain. The CDR3 contains 15 residues. V shed 1 base and J shed 3 bases, with 13 bases lying between them. Germline lookup yields CDR1 MNHNS and CDR2 SASEGT. The CDR3 sequence: CASSEVDQAGYEQYF. The CDR3 DNA reads TGTGCCAGCAGTGAAGTAGACCAAGCTGGCTACGAGCAGTACTTC.